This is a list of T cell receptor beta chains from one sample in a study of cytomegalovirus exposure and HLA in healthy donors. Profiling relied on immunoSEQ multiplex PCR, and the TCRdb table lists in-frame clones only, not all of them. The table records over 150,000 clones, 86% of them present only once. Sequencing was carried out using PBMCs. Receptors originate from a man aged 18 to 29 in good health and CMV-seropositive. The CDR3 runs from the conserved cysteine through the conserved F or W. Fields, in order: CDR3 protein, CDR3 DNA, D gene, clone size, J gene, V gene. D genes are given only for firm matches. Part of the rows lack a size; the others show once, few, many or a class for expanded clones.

CDR3: CASRGGSGKRGELFF
DNA: TGTGCCTCGCGAGGGGGTAGCGGGAAGAGAGGGGAGCTGTTTTTT
D: TRBD2
size: NA
J: TRBJ2-2
V: TRBV30

CDR3: CASSARRVAGSSYNEQFF
DNA: TGCGCCAGCAGCGCAAGGCGGGTAGCGGGCAGCTCCTACAATGAGCAGTTCTTC
D: TRBD2
size: NA
J: TRBJ2-1
V: TRBV4-3

CDR3: CASSLEGGSPQEQYF
DNA: TGTGCCAGCAGCTTGGAGGGGGGGTCGCCGCAAGAGCAGTACTTC
D: NA
size: NA
J: TRBJ2-7
V: TRBV7-3

CDR3: CASSDGAGGGDTQYF
DNA: TGTGCCAGCAGTGACGGGGCGGGAGGTGGAGATACGCAGTATTTT
D: TRBD2
size: NA
J: TRBJ2-3
V: TRBV6-4

CDR3: CASRPTGDSTGELFF
DNA: TGCGCCAGCAGGCCTACAGGCGACAGCACCGGGGAGCTGTTTTTT
D: NA
size: NA
J: TRBJ2-2
V: TRBV4-1

CDR3: CASTRGSSTDTQYF
DNA: TGTGCCAGCACCCGGGGGTCTAGCACAGATACGCAGTATTTT
D: NA
size: NA
J: TRBJ2-3
V: TRBV6-5

CDR3: CASREFGYTF
DNA: TGTGCCAGCCGGGAGTTTGGCTACACCTTC
D: NA
size: NA
J: TRBJ1-2
V: TRBV6-6

CDR3: CASNTGTSAVLEQFF
DNA: TGTGCCAGCAATACCGGGACTAGCGCCGTCTTGGAGCAGTTCTTC
D: TRBD2
size: NA
J: TRBJ2-1
V: TRBV6-1

CDR3: CASSPQGGRGSTDTQYF
DNA: TGTGCCAGCTCACCCCAAGGGGGTCGTGGAAGCACAGATACGCAGTATTTT
D: NA
size: NA
J: TRBJ2-3
V: TRBV18

CDR3: CASSQGGVGIQETQYF
DNA: TGCGCCAGCAGTCAGGGAGGGGTAGGGATCCAAGAGACCCAGTACTTC
D: TRBD2
size: once
J: TRBJ2-5
V: TRBV23-1

CDR3: CASSPTSGWGTGELFF
DNA: TGTGCCAGCTCACCCACTAGCGGGTGGGGCACCGGGGAGCTGTTTTTT
D: TRBD2
size: NA
J: TRBJ2-2
V: TRBV18

CDR3: CAWSTNSGTAEQFF
DNA: TGTGCCTGGAGTACAAATAGCGGGACAGCTGAGCAGTTCTTC
D: NA
size: NA
J: TRBJ2-1
V: TRBV30

CDR3: CASSPVYGTGSAGANVLTF
DNA: TGTGCCAGCTCACCAGTATACGGGACAGGGAGTGCTGGGGCCAACGTCCTGACTTTC
D: TRBD1
size: NA
J: TRBJ2-6
V: TRBV18

CDR3: CASSSGQRTYEQYF
DNA: TGCGCCAGCAGCTCGGGACAGCGTACCTACGAGCAGTACTTC
D: TRBD1
size: NA
J: TRBJ2-7
V: TRBV5-1

CDR3: CASSRKGVDQPQHF
DNA: TGCGCCAGCAGCCGGAAGGGAGTTGATCAGCCCCAGCATTTT
D: NA
size: NA
J: TRBJ1-5
V: TRBV4-3

CDR3: CASSHSTSGGTDTQYF
DNA: TGTGCCAGCAGCCACTCGACTAGCGGGGGAACGGATACGCAGTATTTT
D: TRBD2
size: NA
J: TRBJ2-3
V: TRBV4-2

CDR3: CASSREGGQEQYF
DNA: TGTGCCAGCAGCAGAGAGGGCGGCCAGGAGCAGTACTTC
D: NA
size: NA
J: TRBJ2-7
V: TRBV9

CDR3: CASTPGGGPYEQYF
DNA: TGTGCCAGCACCCCGGGGGGAGGGCCCTACGAGCAGTACTTC
D: TRBD2
size: NA
J: TRBJ2-7
V: TRBV6-1

CDR3: CASAGRTPAADTQYF
DNA: TGTGCCAGCGCGGGGCGGACTCCGGCAGCAGATACGCAGTATTTT
D: NA
size: NA
J: TRBJ2-3
V: TRBV19

CDR3: CASSSTSGGFTDTQYF
DNA: TGTGCCAGCAGTTCCACTAGCGGGGGGTTCACAGATACGCAGTATTTT
D: TRBD2
size: once
J: TRBJ2-3
V: TRBV6-5

CDR3: CASSEGPTLGHYSTDTQYF
DNA: TGTGCCAGCAGTGAAGGACCCACCCTAGGACACTATAGCACAGATACGCAGTATTTT
D: NA
size: NA
J: TRBJ2-3
V: TRBV6-1

CDR3: CASNRGGDTQYF
DNA: TGTGCCAGCAACCGGGGAGGGGATACGCAGTATTTT
D: TRBD2
size: NA
J: TRBJ2-3
V: TRBV27

CDR3: CASSPGGSSYNEQFF
DNA: TGTGCCAGCTCACCAGGAGGGAGCTCCTACAATGAGCAGTTCTTC
D: NA
size: NA
J: TRBJ2-1
V: TRBV18

CDR3: CASSNGQDPYEQYF
DNA: TGTGCCAGCAGCAATGGACAGGACCCATACGAGCAGTACTTC
D: TRBD1
size: NA
J: TRBJ2-7
V: TRBV9

CDR3: CASSSREAVSYEQYF
DNA: TGCGCCAGCAGCTCTAGGGAGGCGGTATCCTACGAGCAGTACTTC
D: NA
size: few
J: TRBJ2-7
V: TRBV5-1

CDR3: CASRPGTGGGYTF
DNA: TGTGCCAGCAGACCCGGGACAGGGGGCGGCTACACCTTC
D: TRBD1
size: NA
J: TRBJ1-2
V: TRBV6-5

CDR3: CASSMNAGNYGYTF
DNA: TGTGCCAGTAGTATGAACGCAGGGAACTATGGCTACACCTTC
D: NA
size: NA
J: TRBJ1-2
V: TRBV19

CDR3: CASSPDSYEQYF
DNA: TGTGCCAGTAGCCCGGACAGTTACGAGCAGTACTTC
D: NA
size: few
J: TRBJ2-7
V: TRBV19

CDR3: CASSTQLAVAYEQYF
DNA: TGTGCCAGCAGCACCCAACTAGCGGTCGCCTACGAGCAGTACTTC
D: TRBD2
size: NA
J: TRBJ2-7
V: TRBV5-8

CDR3: CSVVAFEKLFF
DNA: TGCAGCGTTGTAGCCTTTGAAAAACTGTTTTTT
D: NA
size: NA
J: TRBJ1-4
V: TRBV29-1

CDR3: CASSIGGRGYTF
DNA: TGTGCCAGTAGTATAGGGGGGCGTGGCTACACCTTC
D: NA
size: NA
J: TRBJ1-2
V: TRBV19

CDR3: CASSQDRGDTQYF
DNA: TGCGCCAGCAGCCAAGATCGGGGAGATACGCAGTATTTT
D: NA
size: NA
J: TRBJ2-3
V: TRBV4-3

CDR3: CASSHTSGTSGGETQYF
DNA: TGCGCCAGCAGCCATACCTCCGGGACTAGCGGGGGAGAGACCCAGTACTTC
D: TRBD2
size: NA
J: TRBJ2-5
V: TRBV5-1

CDR3: CASSQWEASSNEQYF
DNA: TGTGCCAGCTCACAGTGGGAGGCCAGCTCCAACGAGCAGTACTTC
D: NA
size: few
J: TRBJ2-7
V: TRBV18

CDR3: CASSPGTGWGTEAFF
DNA: TGTGCCAGCAGCCCGGGGACAGGCTGGGGCACTGAAGCTTTCTTT
D: TRBD1
size: once
J: TRBJ1-1
V: TRBV9

CDR3: CASSPPGQGNGYTF
DNA: TGTGCCAGCAGCCCTCCGGGACAGGGCAATGGCTACACCTTC
D: TRBD1
size: NA
J: TRBJ1-2
V: TRBV7-9

CDR3: CASSTHSAAGGQYF
DNA: TGTGCCAGTAGTACTCATAGCGCCGCGGGTGGGCAGTACTTC
D: NA
size: few
J: TRBJ2-7
V: TRBV19

CDR3: CASSILRGDGYTF
DNA: TGTGCCAGTAGTATCTTGCGGGGGGACGGCTACACCTTC
D: NA
size: NA
J: TRBJ1-2
V: TRBV19

CDR3: CASSLDLDGGSDTQYF
DNA: TGTGCCAGCAGCTTAGACTTGGACGGGGGGTCAGATACGCAGTATTTT
D: TRBD2
size: NA
J: TRBJ2-3
V: TRBV7-2

CDR3: CASHRQQLLTDTQYF
DNA: TGTGCCAGCCACAGACAGCAACTTCTCACAGATACGCAGTATTTT
D: NA
size: NA
J: TRBJ2-3
V: TRBV18

CDR3: CASSLQGGEKLFF
DNA: TGTGCCAGCAGTCTACAGGGGGGAGAAAAACTGTTTTTT
D: TRBD1
size: NA
J: TRBJ1-4
V: TRBV6-5

CDR3: CASSQGQHQPQHF
DNA: TGCGCCAGCAGCCAAGGACAGCATCAGCCCCAGCATTTT
D: NA
size: NA
J: TRBJ1-5
V: TRBV4-3

CDR3: CASSVVGVGGYTF
DNA: TGTGCCAGCAGCGTAGTCGGGGTCGGTGGCTACACCTTC
D: NA
size: NA
J: TRBJ1-2
V: TRBV9

CDR3: CASSYQGQGGNTIYF
DNA: TGTGCCAGCAGTTACCAGGGGCAGGGTGGAAACACCATATATTTT
D: NA
size: NA
J: TRBJ1-3
V: TRBV6-5

CDR3: CASSSPDRESPLHF
DNA: TGTGCCAGCAGCTCCCCGGACAGGGAATCACCCCTCCACTTT
D: TRBD1
size: few
J: TRBJ1-6
V: TRBV5-5

CDR3: CASSQGLQREVNGELFF
DNA: TGCGCCAGCAGCCAAGGTTTACAGCGGGAGGTTAACGGGGAGCTGTTTTTT
D: TRBD2
size: NA
J: TRBJ2-2
V: TRBV4-1

CDR3: CASAGTGVYNEQFF
DNA: TGTGCCAGCGCCGGGACAGGGGTGTACAATGAGCAGTTCTTC
D: TRBD1
size: NA
J: TRBJ2-1
V: TRBV6-5

CDR3: CASSSHGTGQAEAFF
DNA: TGTGCCAGTAGTTCCCACGGGACAGGGCAGGCTGAAGCTTTCTTT
D: TRBD1
size: NA
J: TRBJ1-1
V: TRBV19

CDR3: CASSVQDRGSNQPQHF
DNA: TGTGCCAGCAGTGTCCAGGACAGGGGTAGCAATCAGCCCCAGCATTTT
D: TRBD1
size: NA
J: TRBJ1-5
V: TRBV6-1

CDR3: CASRGQGAGETQYF
DNA: TGTGCCAGCAGGGGACAGGGGGCAGGAGAGACCCAGTACTTC
D: TRBD1
size: NA
J: TRBJ2-5
V: TRBV6-5

CDR3: CASSPSGGIRNEQFF
DNA: TGTGCCAGCAGCCCTAGCGGGGGGATTCGCAATGAGCAGTTCTTC
D: TRBD2
size: NA
J: TRBJ2-1
V: TRBV5-6

CDR3: CASSRLVAGTSSYEQYF
DNA: TGTGCCAGCTCTCGACTAGTAGCGGGCACCTCCTCCTACGAGCAGTACTTC
D: TRBD2
size: NA
J: TRBJ2-7
V: TRBV18

CDR3: CASSLKRGDTGELFF
DNA: TGTGCCAGCAGCTTAAAACGGGGGGACACCGGGGAGCTGTTTTTT
D: TRBD2
size: NA
J: TRBJ2-2
V: TRBV11-2

CDR3: CASTPGQGLVNEQFF
DNA: TGTGCCAGCACCCCGGGACAGGGGCTTGTCAATGAGCAGTTCTTC
D: TRBD1
size: once
J: TRBJ2-1
V: TRBV27

CDR3: CASSGTGPAEAFF
DNA: TGTGCCAGCAGCGGGACAGGGCCGGCTGAAGCTTTCTTT
D: TRBD1
size: NA
J: TRBJ1-1
V: TRBV5-6

CDR3: CASSVTRGSYNSPLHF
DNA: TGTGCCAGCAGTGTTACCCGAGGCTCCTATAATTCACCCCTCCACTTT
D: NA
size: NA
J: TRBJ1-6
V: TRBV6-1

CDR3: CASSLTGRTSGADTQYF
DNA: TGTGCCAGCAGCTTAACGGGCCGTACTAGCGGGGCAGATACGCAGTATTTT
D: TRBD2
size: NA
J: TRBJ2-3
V: TRBV7-3

CDR3: CASSPIGPNEQFF
DNA: TGTGCCAGCTCCCCCATTGGGCCCAATGAGCAGTTCTTC
D: NA
size: NA
J: TRBJ2-1
V: TRBV18

CDR3: CASSERRGNQPQHF
DNA: TGTGCCAGCAGTGAACGTCGGGGCAATCAGCCCCAGCATTTT
D: NA
size: NA
J: TRBJ1-5
V: TRBV6-1

CDR3: CASTQPSGDTQYF
DNA: TGTGCCAGCACGCAACCTAGCGGAGATACGCAGTATTTT
D: TRBD2
size: NA
J: TRBJ2-3
V: TRBV27